Each of the 11 T cell receptor beta chains below was sequenced from the same sample in a study of technical replicates of blood from several donors. Here immunoSEQ multiplex PCR was the method, and the copy in TCRdb shows in-frame clones only, minus some. The sample records under 70,000 clones, about 89% being singletons. Sequencing was carried out using PBMCs. Every receptor here comes from a human donor in good health. Some clones in this sample may be carry-over from other donors' samples.

The count of this clone is one. This chain joins TRBV7-6 and TRBJ1-2; the match to TRBD1 covers 7 bases. Germline assignment: CDR1 SGHVS and CDR2 FNYEAQ. The V gene end was trimmed by 5 bases and the J gene end by 4 bases; junction bases not matched to a gene: 16. The CDR3 runs to 17 residues. The CDR3 DNA reads as TGTGCCAGCAGCCAAGGAATTGGACAGGAGGGAGGCTATGGCTACACCTTC. Translated: CASSQGIGQEGGYGYTF.

The J gene is TRBJ2-1, the V gene TRBV14, with 7 bases aligning to TRBD1. CDR1 and CDR2 (germline): SGHDN, FVKESK. CDR3 length equals 15 residues. V was clipped by 3 bases and J by 4 bases; unmatched bases: 6. CDR3: CASSHLTDRYNEQFF. The CDR3 DNA sequence: TGTGCCAGCAGCCATCTCACGGACAGGTACAATGAGCAGTTCTTC. The whole variable domain, filled in from reference TRBV14 and TRBJ2-1, reads EAGVTQFPSHSVIEKGQTVTLRCDPISGHDNLYWYRRVMGKEIKFLLHFVKESKQDESGMPNNRFLAERTGGTYSTLKVQPAELEDSGVYFCASSHLTDRYNEQFFGPGTRLTVL.

This clone has just a few counts. This chain connects TRBV9 to TRBJ2-2, with TRBD2 matching 9 bases. The CDR3 totals 16 residues. Germline V gene data show CDR1 as SGDLS and CDR2 as YYNGEE. J lost 1 base, V lost 4 bases, and 5 bases had no gene match. CDR3 in DNA: TGTGCCAGCAGCCCTCGACTAGCGGTGAACACCGGGGAGCTGTTTTTT. It encodes CASSPRLAVNTGELFF.

This chain joins TRBV5-1 and TRBJ1-6; 8 positions agree with TRBD1. After removal of 1 base from V and 5 bases from J, the junction contained 2 bases not matched to a gene. The CDR3 runs to 15 residues. Germline lookup yields CDR1 SGHRS and CDR2 YFSETQ. The CDR3 here is CASSLRGQDNSPLHF. CDR3 bases: TGCGCCAGCAGCTTGAGGGGACAGGATAATTCACCCCTCCACTTT.

This sequence joins TRBV4-2 and TRBJ2-1; TRBD2 matches 9 bases. The germline V gene has CDR1 LGHNA and CDR2 YNFKEQ. J was trimmed by 7 bases and V by 1 base; bases with no gene match: 17. The CDR3 contains 19 residues. This chain's CDR3 is CASSQAVRGSGRWVNEQFF. DNA of the CDR3: TGTGCCAGCAGCCAAGCTGTTAGGGGTAGCGGGAGATGGGTTAATGAGCAGTTCTTC.

The chain links TRBV6-6 to TRBJ2-7; perhaps TRBD1 as D (5 bases). V was trimmed by 3 bases and J by 3 bases, leaving 9 bases between them. The germline gives CDR1 MNHNY, CDR2 SVGAGI (reference sequence). The CDR3 extends over 13 amino acids. The CDR3 loop reads CASSYPQGYEQYF. CDR3 nucleotides: TGTGCCAGCAGTTATCCCCAGGGCTACGAGCAGTACTTC.

CDR3 sequence: CASKDRVDYGYTF. The CDR3 nucleotides read TGTGCCAGCAAGGACAGGGTGGATTATGGCTACACCTTC. This sequence joins TRBV2 and TRBJ1-2; 8 positions match TRBD1. This CDR3 comprises 13 residues. Germline CDR1 and CDR2: SNHLY and FYNNEI. Trimming removed 7 bases from V and 5 bases from J; junction bases left unmatched: 6.

J is TRBJ2-7 and V is TRBV6-5; TRBD2 agrees at 7 bases. Germline loops: CDR1 MNHEY, CDR2 SVGAGI. V was clipped by 0 bases and J by 7 bases; unmatched bases: 6. This CDR3 region has 14 residues. The DNA of the CDR3 is TGTGCCAGCAGTTACTCGCGGGAGAGAAGGGAGCAGTACTTC. It codes for CASSYSRERREQYF.

The rearrangement joins TRBV5-6 to TRBJ2-2; no definite D call. The CDR3 loop spans 16 amino acids. V was clipped by 0 bases and J by 4 bases, with 13 bases between them. The V gene's germline CDR1 is SGHDT and CDR2 YYEEEE. CDR3 DNA: TGTGCCAGCAGCTTGGATGTCGGGTTAAGCACCGGGGAGCTGTTTTTT. As protein: CASSLDVGLSTGELFF.

This sequence joins TRBV7-2 and TRBJ2-1, with D perhaps matching TRBD2 (5 bases). CDR1 and CDR2 from the germline V gene are SGHTA and FQGNSA. V shed 5 bases and J shed 7 bases, with 24 bases lying between them. This CDR3 has 17 residues. DNA for the CDR3: TGTGCCAGCAGCCGGGATAGGAGGACCGAGAGACGGAATGAGCAGTTCTTC. The encoded protein is CASSRDRRTERRNEQFF. Full variable domain (outside the CDR3, taken from reference TRBV7-2 and TRBJ2-1): GAGVSQSPSNKVTEKGKDVELRCDPISGHTALYWYRQSLGQGLEFLIYFQGNSAPDKSGLPSDRFSAERTGGSVSTLTIQRTQQEDSAVYLCASSRDRRTERRNEQFFGPGTRLTVL.

The V and J genes are TRBV4-3 and TRBJ1-6; D perhaps matches TRBD1 (5 bases). The CDR3 runs 15 residues. CDR1 is LGHNA, CDR2 YSLEER, per germline. The V and J ends lost 0 bases and 8 bases respectively, with 11 bases between them. This CDR3 reads CASSQDPGYYSPLHF. In DNA form, the CDR3 reads TGCGCCAGCAGCCAAGACCCAGGGTATTATTCACCCCTCCACTTT.